The rows below give T cell receptor beta chains drawn from one sample of a study of T-cell reconstitution after alpha-beta-depleted transplantation in children. TCRdb re-called the PCR reads through MiXCR, storing one row per CDR3 protein. The table records 600,000 to 800,000 distinct CDR3 sequences, 10% to 15% of them present only once. This material consisted of PBMCs, taken before TCRalphabeta/CD19-depleted stem cell transplant. Every receptor here comes from a girl aged 2 to 9 with congenital amegakaryocytic thrombocytopenia, due to receive a stem cell transplant. Each CDR3 is given with its conserved first and last residue. The D gene is left open where the match is weak. Not all rows give a size; the values are once, few, many and, for expanded clones, a class.

>TRBJ2-7|.|TRBV12-5|.
CASGLGALEQYF
>TRBJ1-2|.|TRBV5-1|many
CASPPIRVDYTF
>TRBJ1-1|.|TRBV27|many
CASSFLKEGETEAFF
>TRBJ1-3|.|TRBV6-1|many
CASSPRTPRDTIYF
>TRBJ2-1|.|TRBV10-2|few
CASQAGYNEQFF
>TRBJ2-7|TRBD2|TRBV7-2|few
CASSLVNLAGVSYEQYF
>TRBJ2-1|.|TRBV20-1|.
CSARYKDSSYNEQFF
>TRBJ1-4|TRBD1|TRBV5-1|.
CASSAETGGGEKLFF
>TRBJ2-1|.|TRBV19|many
CASSINFQRVGNEQFF
>TRBJ2-7|.|TRBV12-3/TRBV12-4|.
CASSAGSTYEQYF
>TRBJ2-1|.|TRBV20-1|many
CSARTQTPFSEQFF
>TRBJ2-6|.|TRBV12-3/TRBV12-4|.
CASSRDGISSGANVLTF
>TRBJ2-3|TRBD2|TRBV20-1|many
CSARFASGLADTQYF
>TRBJ2-5|TRBD2|TRBV12-3/TRBV12-4|few
CASSQSRTSGRDQETQYF
>TRBJ2-1|TRBD2|TRBV5-1|many
CASSYGTSAGYNEQFF
>TRBJ2-2|.|TRBV29-1|few
CSVELGRRPGELFF
>TRBJ2-7|.|TRBV28|many
CASSLVVGTYEQYF
>TRBJ2-7|.|TRBV5-1|many
CASSLGPGVSYEQYF
>TRBJ1-4|.|TRBV20-1|many
CSARDSSRYEKLFF
>TRBJ2-3|.|TRBV5-6|few
CASSLVPGFGTDTQYF
>TRBJ2-7|.|TRBV5-1|.
CASSLAPESSYEQYF
>TRBJ2-1|TRBD2|TRBV20-1|many
CSARDSRVAGGNEQFF
>TRBJ2-7|.|TRBV25-1|.
CASSSSFDSPRGQYF